This T cell receptor (beta chain) emerged from a study of T cell changes during pregnancy in multiple sclerosis. Trimming stripped 0 bases from V and 6 bases from J, with 13 bases between. The CDR3 contains 14 residues. Germline lookup yields CDR1 SQVTM and CDR2 ANQGSEA. Sequenced by immunoSEQ multiplex PCR; TCRdb stores in-frame clones only, minus some. This sample has tens of thousands of clones, with roughly 93% found just once. This sample comprised peripheral blood, obtained in the second trimester of pregnancy. This TCR was sampled from a female donor with multiple sclerosis, enrolled in a pregnancy study. The V gene is TRBV29-1, the J gene TRBJ2-3, with D possibly matching TRBD2 (6 bases). The CDR3 reads CSVEDSGLYDTQYF. DNA for the CDR3: TGCAGCGTTGAAGATAGCGGCCTCTACGATACGCAGTATTTT.